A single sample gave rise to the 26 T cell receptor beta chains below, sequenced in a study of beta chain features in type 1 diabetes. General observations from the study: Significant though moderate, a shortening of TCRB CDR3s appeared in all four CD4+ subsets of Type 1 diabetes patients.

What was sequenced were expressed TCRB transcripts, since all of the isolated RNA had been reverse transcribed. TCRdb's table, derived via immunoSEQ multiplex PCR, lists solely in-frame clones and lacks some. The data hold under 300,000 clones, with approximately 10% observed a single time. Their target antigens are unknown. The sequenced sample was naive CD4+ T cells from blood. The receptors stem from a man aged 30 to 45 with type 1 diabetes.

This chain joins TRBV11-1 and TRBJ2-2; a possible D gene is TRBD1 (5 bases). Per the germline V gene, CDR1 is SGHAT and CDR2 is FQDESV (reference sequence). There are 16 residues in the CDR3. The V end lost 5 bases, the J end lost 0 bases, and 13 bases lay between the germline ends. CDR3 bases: TGTGCCAGCAGCCTCCTCACAGGTTCGAACACCGGGGAGCTGTTTTTT. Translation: CASSLLTGSNTGELFF.

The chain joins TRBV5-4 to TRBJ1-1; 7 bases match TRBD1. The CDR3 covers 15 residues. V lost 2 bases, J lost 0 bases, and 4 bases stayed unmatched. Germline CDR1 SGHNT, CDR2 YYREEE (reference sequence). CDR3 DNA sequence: TGTGCCAGCAGCTTAAGGACAGGCCTGAACACTGAAGCTTTCTTT. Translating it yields CASSLRTGLNTEAFF.

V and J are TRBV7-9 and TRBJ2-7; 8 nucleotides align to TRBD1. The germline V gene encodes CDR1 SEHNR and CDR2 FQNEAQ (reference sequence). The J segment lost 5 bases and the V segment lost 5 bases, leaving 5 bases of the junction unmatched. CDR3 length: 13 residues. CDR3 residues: CASSQRTGNEQYF. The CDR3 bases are TGTGCCAGCAGCCAGCGGACAGGGAACGAGCAGTACTTC.

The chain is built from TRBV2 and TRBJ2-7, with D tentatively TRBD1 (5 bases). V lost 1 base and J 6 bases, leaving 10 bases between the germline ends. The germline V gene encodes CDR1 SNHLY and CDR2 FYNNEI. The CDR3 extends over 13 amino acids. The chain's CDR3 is CASSEGRVGEQYF. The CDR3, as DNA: TGTGCCAGCAGTGAAGGCAGGGTCGGCGAGCAGTACTTC.

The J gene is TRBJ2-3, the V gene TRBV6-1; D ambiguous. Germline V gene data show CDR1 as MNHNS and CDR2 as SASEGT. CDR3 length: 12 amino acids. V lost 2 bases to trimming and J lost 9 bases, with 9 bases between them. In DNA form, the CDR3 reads TGTGCCAGCAGTGAACTGGAGTTCACGCAGTATTTT. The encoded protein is CASSELEFTQYF.

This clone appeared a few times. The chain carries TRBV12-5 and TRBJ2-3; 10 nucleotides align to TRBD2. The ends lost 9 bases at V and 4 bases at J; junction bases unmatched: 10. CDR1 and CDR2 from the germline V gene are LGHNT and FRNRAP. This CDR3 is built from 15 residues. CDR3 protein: CASSTGTSDADTQYF. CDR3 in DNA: TGTGCTAGCTCAACCGGGACTAGCGATGCAGATACGCAGTATTTT.

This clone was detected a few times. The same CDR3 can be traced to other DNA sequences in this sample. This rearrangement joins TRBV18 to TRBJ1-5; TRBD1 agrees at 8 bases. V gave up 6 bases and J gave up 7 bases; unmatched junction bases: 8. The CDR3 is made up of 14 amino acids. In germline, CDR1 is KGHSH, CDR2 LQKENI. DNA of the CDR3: TGTGCCAGCTCCCCGACAGGGGTTGGCCAGCCCCAGCATTTT. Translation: CASSPTGVGQPQHF.

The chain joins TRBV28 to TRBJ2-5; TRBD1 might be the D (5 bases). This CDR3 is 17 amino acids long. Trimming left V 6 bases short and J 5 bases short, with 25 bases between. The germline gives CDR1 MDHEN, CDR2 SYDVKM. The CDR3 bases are TGTGCCAGCAGACTGTGGGGCTCCCGTCGTTTGGGGGAGACCCAGTACTTC. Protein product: CASRLWGSRRLGETQYF.

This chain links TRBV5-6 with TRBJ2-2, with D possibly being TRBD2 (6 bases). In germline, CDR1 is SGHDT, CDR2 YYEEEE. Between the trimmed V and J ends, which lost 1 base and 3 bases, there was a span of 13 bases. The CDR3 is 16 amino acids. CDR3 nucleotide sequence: TGTGCCAGCAGCTTGATAGGAGGGGCCCACACCGGGGAGCTGTTTTTT. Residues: CASSLIGGAHTGELFF.

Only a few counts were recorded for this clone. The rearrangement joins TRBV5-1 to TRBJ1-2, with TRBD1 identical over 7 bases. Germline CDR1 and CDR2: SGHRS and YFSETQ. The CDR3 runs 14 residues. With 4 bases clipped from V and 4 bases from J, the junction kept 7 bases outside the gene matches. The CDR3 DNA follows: TGCGCCAGCAGCCCGGGGACAGAATCCTATGGCTACACCTTC. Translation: CASSPGTESYGYTF.

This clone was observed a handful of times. CDR3: CASNHQTDRYYEQYF. As DNA, the CDR3 is TGTGCCAGCAACCATCAGACGGACAGATACTACGAGCAGTACTTC. The chain uses TRBV9 and TRBJ2-7, with D tentatively TRBD1 (6 bases). Germline V gene lookup returns CDR1 SGDLS and CDR2 YYNGEE. With 6 bases removed from V and 3 bases from J, the gap between germline ends came to 19 bases. CDR3 length: 15 amino acids.

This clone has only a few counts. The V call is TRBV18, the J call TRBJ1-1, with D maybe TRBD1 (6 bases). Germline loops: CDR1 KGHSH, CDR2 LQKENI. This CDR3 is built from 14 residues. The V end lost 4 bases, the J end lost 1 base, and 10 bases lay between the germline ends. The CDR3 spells CASSLQTGNTEAFF. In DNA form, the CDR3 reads TGTGCCAGCTCACTACAGACAGGGAACACTGAAGCTTTCTTT.

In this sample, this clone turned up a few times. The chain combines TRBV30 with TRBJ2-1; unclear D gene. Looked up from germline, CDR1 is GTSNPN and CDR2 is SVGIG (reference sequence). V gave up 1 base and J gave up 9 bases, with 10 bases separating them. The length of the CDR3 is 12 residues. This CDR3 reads CAWSAFLGEQFF. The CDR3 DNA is TGTGCCTGGAGTGCCTTCCTAGGTGAGCAGTTCTTC.

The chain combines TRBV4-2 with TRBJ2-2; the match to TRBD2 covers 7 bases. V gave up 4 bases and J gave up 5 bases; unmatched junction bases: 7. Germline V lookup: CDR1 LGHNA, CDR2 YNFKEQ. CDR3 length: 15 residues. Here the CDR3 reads CASSLASGETGELFF. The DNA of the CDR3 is TGTGCCAGCAGCCTTGCTAGCGGAGAAACCGGGGAGCTGTTTTTT.

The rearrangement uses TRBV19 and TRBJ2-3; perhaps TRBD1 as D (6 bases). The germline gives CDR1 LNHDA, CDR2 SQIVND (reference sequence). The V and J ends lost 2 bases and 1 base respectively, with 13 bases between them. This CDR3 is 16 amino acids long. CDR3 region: CASSISGAMGTDTQYF. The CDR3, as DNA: TGTGCCAGTAGTATATCAGGGGCTATGGGCACAGATACGCAGTATTTT.

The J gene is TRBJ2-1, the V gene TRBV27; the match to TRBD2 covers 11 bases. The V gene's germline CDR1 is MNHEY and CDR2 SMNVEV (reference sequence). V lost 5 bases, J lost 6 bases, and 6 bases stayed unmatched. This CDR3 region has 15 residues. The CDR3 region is CASSPRLAGSNEQFF. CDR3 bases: TGTGCCAGCAGTCCCCGACTAGCGGGGAGCAATGAGCAGTTCTTC.

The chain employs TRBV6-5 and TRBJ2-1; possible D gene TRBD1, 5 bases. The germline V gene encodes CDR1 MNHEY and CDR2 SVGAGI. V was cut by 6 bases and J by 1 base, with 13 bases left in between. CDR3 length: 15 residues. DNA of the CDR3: TGTGCCAGCAGATCAACAGGCTCTTCCTACAATGAGCAGTTCTTC. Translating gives CASRSTGSSYNEQFF.

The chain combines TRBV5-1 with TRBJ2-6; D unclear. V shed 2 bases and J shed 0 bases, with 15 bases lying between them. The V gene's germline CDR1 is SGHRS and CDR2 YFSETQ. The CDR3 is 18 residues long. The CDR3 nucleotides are TGCGCCAGCAGCTTTGGGCATACTCTGAGCTCTGGGGCCAACGTCCTGACTTTC. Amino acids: CASSFGHTLSSGANVLTF.

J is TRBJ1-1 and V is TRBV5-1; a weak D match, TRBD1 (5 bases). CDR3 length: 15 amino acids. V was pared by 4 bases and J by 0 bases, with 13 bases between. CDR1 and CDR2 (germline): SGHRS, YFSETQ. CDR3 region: CASSRQPGLNTEAFF. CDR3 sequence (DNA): TGCGCCAGCAGCCGCCAACCAGGGCTGAACACTGAAGCTTTCTTT.

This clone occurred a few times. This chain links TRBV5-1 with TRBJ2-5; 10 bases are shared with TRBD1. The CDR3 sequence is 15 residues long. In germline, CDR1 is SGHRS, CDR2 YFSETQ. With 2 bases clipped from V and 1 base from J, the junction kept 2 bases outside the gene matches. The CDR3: CASSFGTGVQETQYF. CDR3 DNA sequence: TGCGCCAGCAGCTTCGGGACAGGGGTCCAAGAGACCCAGTACTTC.

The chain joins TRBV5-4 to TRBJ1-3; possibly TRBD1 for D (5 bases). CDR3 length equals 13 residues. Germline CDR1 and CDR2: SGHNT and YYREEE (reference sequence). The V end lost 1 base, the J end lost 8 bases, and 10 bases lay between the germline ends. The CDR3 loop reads CASSLPREDTIYF. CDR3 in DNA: TGTGCCAGCAGCTTGCCCAGGGAGGACACCATATATTTT.

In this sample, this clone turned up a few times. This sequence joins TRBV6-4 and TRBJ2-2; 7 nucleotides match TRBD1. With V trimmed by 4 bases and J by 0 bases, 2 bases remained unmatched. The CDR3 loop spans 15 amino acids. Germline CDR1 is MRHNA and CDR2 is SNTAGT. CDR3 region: CASSVGTANTGELFF. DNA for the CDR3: TGTGCCAGCAGTGTGGGGACAGCGAACACCGGGGAGCTGTTTTTT.

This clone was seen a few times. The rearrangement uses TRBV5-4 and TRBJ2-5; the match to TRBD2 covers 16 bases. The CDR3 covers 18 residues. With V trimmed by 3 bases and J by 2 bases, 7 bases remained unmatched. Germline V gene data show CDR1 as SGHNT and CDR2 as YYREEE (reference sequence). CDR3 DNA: TGTGCCAGCAGCTGGGGACTAGCGGGGGGGCGAAGGCAAGAGACCCAGTACTTC. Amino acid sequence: CASSWGLAGGRRQETQYF.

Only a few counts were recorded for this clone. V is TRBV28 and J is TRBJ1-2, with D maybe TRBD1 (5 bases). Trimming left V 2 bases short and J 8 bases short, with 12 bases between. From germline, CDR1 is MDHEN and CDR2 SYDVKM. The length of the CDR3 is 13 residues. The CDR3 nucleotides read TGTGCCAGCAGTTTAAGCCAGGGAGGGGGCTACACCTTC. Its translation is CASSLSQGGGYTF.

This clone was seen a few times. CDR3 residues: CASSQDGGAKNIQYF. As DNA, the CDR3 is TGCGCCAGCAGCCAAGATGGGGGGGCCAAAAACATTCAGTACTTC. The V call is TRBV4-3, the J call TRBJ2-4; D possibly corresponds to TRBD2 (6 bases). This CDR3 comprises 15 residues. V was clipped by 0 bases and J by 1 base, with 7 bases between them. The V gene's germline CDR1 is LGHNA and CDR2 YSLEER.

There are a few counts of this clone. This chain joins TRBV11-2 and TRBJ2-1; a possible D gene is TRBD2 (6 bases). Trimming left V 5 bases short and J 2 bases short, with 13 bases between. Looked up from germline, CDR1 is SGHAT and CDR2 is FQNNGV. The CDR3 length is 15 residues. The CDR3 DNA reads TGTGCCAGCAGCCCGGGACTCCTGACCTACAATGAGCAGTTCTTC. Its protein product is CASSPGLLTYNEQFF. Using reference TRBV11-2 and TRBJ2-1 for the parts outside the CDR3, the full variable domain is EAGVAQSPRYKIIEKRQSVAFWCNPISGHATLYWYQQILGQGPKLLIQFQNNGVVDDSQLPKDRFSAERLKGVDSTLKIQPAKLEDSAVYLCASSPGLLTYNEQFFGPGTRLTVL.